A selection of T cell receptor beta chains follows, all from one sample in a study of response to subunit inactivated influenza vaccine. Via MiXCR, TCRdb re-called the RT-PCR reads, giving one row per CDR3 protein. The table shows hundreds of thousands of distinct CDR3 sequences, with approximately 14% occurring only once. The sequencing used PBMCs from blood, collected approximately 15 days before vaccination. The receptors originated from a man in his forties or fifties who received an inactivated influenza vaccine. Each CDR3 is given with its conserved first and last residue. Fields, in order: V gene, D gene, clone size, J gene, CDR3 protein, CDR3 DNA. A D gene is named only where the DNA matches it firmly. Expanded clones are given a class, and other clones once, few, many or no size at all.

v_gene: TRBV11-2; d_gene: TRBD2; abundance: -; j_gene: TRBJ2-5; CDR3aa: CASSFGTSGGQETQYF; CDR3nt: TGTGCCAGCAGCTTCGGGACTAGCGGGGGACAAGAGACCCAGTACTTC
v_gene: TRBV20-1; d_gene: TRBD1; abundance: few; j_gene: TRBJ2-5; CDR3aa: CSARELDRPKTQYF; CDR3nt: TGCAGTGCTAGAGAGTTGGACAGGCCGAAGACCCAGTACTTC
v_gene: TRBV7-8; d_gene: TRBD1; abundance: -; j_gene: TRBJ1-2; CDR3aa: CASSRAGGNGYTF; CDR3nt: TGTGCCAGCAGTCGGGCAGGGGGAAATGGCTACACCTTC
v_gene: TRBV15; d_gene: TRBD1; abundance: -; j_gene: TRBJ2-7; CDR3aa: CATSREDRAALYF; CDR3nt: TGTGCCACCAGCAGAGAAGACAGGGCAGCCCTATACTTC
v_gene: TRBV6-1; d_gene: TRBD1; abundance: few; j_gene: TRBJ2-1; CDR3aa: CASSRLTGNNEQFF; CDR3nt: TGTGCCAGCAGTAGATTGACAGGGAACAATGAGCAGTTCTTC
v_gene: TRBV7-2; d_gene: -; abundance: many; j_gene: TRBJ2-5; CDR3aa: CASSSLGGRRKTQYF; CDR3nt: TGTGCCAGCAGCTCTTTGGGAGGAAGGAGGAAGACCCAGTACTTC
v_gene: TRBV28; d_gene: TRBD1; abundance: few; j_gene: TRBJ2-1; CDR3aa: CASRGAGQGADEQFF; CDR3nt: TGTGCCAGCAGGGGTGCGGGACAGGGGGCAGATGAGCAGTTCTTC
v_gene: TRBV4-2; d_gene: TRBD2; abundance: -; j_gene: TRBJ2-7; CDR3aa: CASSQDRTTSGVSYEQYF; CDR3nt: TGTGCCAGCAGCCAAGATCGTACGACTAGCGGGGTCTCCTACGAGCAGTACTTC
v_gene: TRBV28; d_gene: TRBD1; abundance: many; j_gene: TRBJ2-6; CDR3aa: CASSLQDRDSPPDSGANVLTF; CDR3nt: TGTGCCAGCAGTCTACAAGACAGGGATAGCCCTCCCGACTCTGGGGCCAACGTCCTGACTTTC
v_gene: TRBV9; d_gene: TRBD2; abundance: many; j_gene: TRBJ2-2; CDR3aa: CASSPGLAGALSTGELFF; CDR3nt: TGTGCCAGCAGCCCGGGACTAGCGGGGGCCCTGAGCACCGGGGAGCTGTTTTTT
v_gene: TRBV11-2; d_gene: -; abundance: few; j_gene: TRBJ2-3; CDR3aa: CASSPMRAGGTDTQYF; CDR3nt: TGTGCCAGCAGTCCCATGAGGGCGGGTGGCACAGATACGCAGTATTTT
v_gene: TRBV7-9; d_gene: -; abundance: few; j_gene: TRBJ1-1; CDR3aa: CASSSWTAPYMNTEAFF; CDR3nt: TGTGCCAGCAGCTCCTGGACAGCTCCCTACATGAACACTGAAGCTTTCTTT
v_gene: TRBV6-2/TRBV6-3; d_gene: -; abundance: -; j_gene: TRBJ2-5; CDR3aa: CASSYGQPDQETQYF; CDR3nt: TGTGCCAGCAGTTACGGCCAGCCAGACCAAGAGACCCAGTACTTC
v_gene: TRBV3-1; d_gene: -; abundance: few; j_gene: TRBJ2-7; CDR3aa: CASSLPGTTEQYF; CDR3nt: TGTGCCAGCAGCCTACCCGGGACGACCGAGCAGTACTTC
v_gene: TRBV20-1; d_gene: TRBD2; abundance: -; j_gene: TRBJ2-7; CDR3aa: CSARDLRGDSYEQYF; CDR3nt: TGCAGTGCTAGAGATCTCCGGGGGGACTCCTACGAGCAGTACTTC
v_gene: TRBV18; d_gene: -; abundance: -; j_gene: TRBJ2-7; CDR3aa: CASSPNDGGEQYF; CDR3nt: TGTGCCAGCTCACCCAACGACGGCGGGGAGCAGTACTTC
v_gene: TRBV9; d_gene: -; abundance: -; j_gene: TRBJ2-7; CDR3aa: CASSVGSSTYEQYF; CDR3nt: TGTGCCAGCAGCGTAGGTTCGAGTACCTACGAGCAGTACTTC
v_gene: TRBV7-9; d_gene: -; abundance: -; j_gene: TRBJ1-5; CDR3aa: CASSLAQQPQHF; CDR3nt: TGTGCCAGCAGCTTAGCGCAACAGCCCCAGCATTTT
v_gene: TRBV4-1; d_gene: -; abundance: -; j_gene: TRBJ2-5; CDR3aa: CASSRGDTLQETQYF; CDR3nt: TGCGCCAGCAGTCGGGGTGACACCCTCCAAGAGACCCAGTACTTC
v_gene: TRBV4-1; d_gene: TRBD1; abundance: -; j_gene: TRBJ1-1; CDR3aa: CASSPNEGAEVAFF; CDR3nt: TGCGCCAGCAGCCCAAATGAGGGGGCGGAGGTGGCTTTCTTT
v_gene: TRBV2; d_gene: -; abundance: -; j_gene: TRBJ1-2; CDR3aa: CASSETSYGYTF; CDR3nt: TGTGCCAGCAGCGAAACTTCTTATGGCTACACCTTC
v_gene: TRBV6-1; d_gene: TRBD1; abundance: few; j_gene: TRBJ2-3; CDR3aa: CASSEAGGQGGLTDTQYF; CDR3nt: TGTGCCAGCAGTGAAGCTGGGGGACAGGGTGGGTTGACAGATACGCAGTATTTT
v_gene: TRBV29-1; d_gene: -; abundance: many; j_gene: TRBJ2-7; CDR3aa: CSVEPGGDTAYEQYF; CDR3nt: TGCAGCGTTGAACCCGGCGGGGACACCGCCTACGAGCAGTACTTC
v_gene: TRBV2; d_gene: -; abundance: many; j_gene: TRBJ1-1; CDR3aa: CASTIQGNTEAFF; CDR3nt: TGTGCCAGCACTATACAGGGGAACACTGAAGCTTTCTTT
v_gene: TRBV7-2; d_gene: TRBD2; abundance: many; j_gene: TRBJ2-7; CDR3aa: CASSLVGLDYEQYF; CDR3nt: TGTGCCAGCAGCTTAGTTGGACTAGACTACGAGCAGTACTTC
v_gene: TRBV7-2; d_gene: TRBD2; abundance: few; j_gene: TRBJ2-5; CDR3aa: CASSFQGGRAVKETQYF; CDR3nt: TGTGCCAGCAGTTTCCAGGGCGGGAGGGCCGTAAAGGAGACCCAGTACTTC
v_gene: TRBV6-1; d_gene: TRBD1; abundance: few; j_gene: TRBJ1-6; CDR3aa: CASRKQGNNSPLHF; CDR3nt: TGTGCCAGCAGAAAACAGGGGAATAATTCACCCCTCCACTTT
v_gene: TRBV20-1; d_gene: -; abundance: -; j_gene: TRBJ2-6; CDR3aa: CSVRRGSGANVLTF; CDR3nt: TGCAGTGTTAGAAGGGGTTCGGGGGCCAACGTCCTGACTTTC
v_gene: TRBV4-3; d_gene: TRBD1; abundance: -; j_gene: TRBJ1-4; CDR3aa: CASSLSDREGEKLFF; CDR3nt: TGCGCCAGCAGCCTCAGCGACAGGGAGGGTGAAAAACTGTTTTTT
v_gene: TRBV5-1; d_gene: TRBD2; abundance: few; j_gene: TRBJ2-3; CDR3aa: CASSLALGGTYTDTQYF; CDR3nt: TGCGCCAGCAGCTTGGCTCTGGGGGGGACGTACACAGATACGCAGTATTTT
v_gene: TRBV7-2; d_gene: -; abundance: -; j_gene: TRBJ1-1; CDR3aa: CASSLAGRGQTRAFF; CDR3nt: TGTGCCAGCAGCTTAGCAGGCAGGGGACAAACGAGAGCTTTCTTT
v_gene: TRBV7-9; d_gene: -; abundance: -; j_gene: TRBJ2-5; CDR3aa: CASSFAGPGGETQYF; CDR3nt: TGTGCCAGCAGCTTCGCGGGACCAGGGGGAGAGACCCAGTACTTC
v_gene: TRBV12-3/TRBV12-4; d_gene: -; abundance: medium-sized; j_gene: TRBJ1-2; CDR3aa: CASSPGTGYTF; CDR3nt: TGTGCCAGCAGTCCAGGGACTGGCTACACCTTC
v_gene: TRBV6-4; d_gene: -; abundance: -; j_gene: TRBJ2-3; CDR3aa: CASSDDRQGDTQYF; CDR3nt: TGTGCCAGCAGTGACGACCGTCAGGGAGATACGCAGTATTTT
v_gene: TRBV5-5; d_gene: TRBD2; abundance: few; j_gene: TRBJ2-1; CDR3aa: CASSYTRLAGAPSSEQFF; CDR3nt: TGTGCCAGCAGCTATACCAGACTAGCGGGAGCTCCGTCAAGTGAGCAGTTCTTC
v_gene: TRBV29-1; d_gene: -; abundance: few; j_gene: TRBJ2-1; CDR3aa: CSVLQGVSEQFF; CDR3nt: TGCAGCGTTTTGCAGGGAGTTTCTGAGCAGTTCTTC
v_gene: TRBV10-3; d_gene: TRBD1; abundance: many; j_gene: TRBJ2-1; CDR3aa: CAISDPGGGSFNEQFF; CDR3nt: TGTGCCATCAGCGATCCAGGGGGCGGGTCCTTTAATGAGCAGTTCTTC
v_gene: TRBV20-1; d_gene: TRBD2; abundance: -; j_gene: TRBJ2-2; CDR3aa: CSAKGTSGPGELFF; CDR3nt: TGCAGTGCTAAAGGGACTAGCGGACCCGGGGAGCTGTTTTTT
v_gene: TRBV5-1; d_gene: TRBD2; abundance: -; j_gene: TRBJ2-2; CDR3aa: CASSYMMGGRNTGELFF; CDR3nt: TGCGCCAGCAGCTACATGATGGGGGGGAGGAACACCGGGGAGCTGTTTTTT
v_gene: TRBV28; d_gene: -; abundance: few; j_gene: TRBJ1-5; CDR3aa: CASSRRVLNQPQHF; CDR3nt: TGTGCCAGCAGTCGCCGGGTCCTCAATCAGCCCCAGCATTTT
v_gene: TRBV25-1; d_gene: -; abundance: -; j_gene: TRBJ1-1; CDR3aa: CASIGLENTEAFF; CDR3nt: TGTGCCAGCATCGGTCTTGAGAACACTGAAGCTTTCTTT
v_gene: TRBV5-1; d_gene: -; abundance: -; j_gene: TRBJ2-1; CDR3aa: CASSTRLSHNEQFF; CDR3nt: TGCGCCAGCAGCACGAGACTATCCCACAATGAGCAGTTCTTC
v_gene: TRBV9; d_gene: TRBD2; abundance: few; j_gene: TRBJ2-1; CDR3aa: CASSVGLAGGPSYNEQFF; CDR3nt: TGTGCCAGCAGCGTAGGTCTAGCGGGGGGGCCCTCCTACAATGAGCAGTTCTTC
v_gene: TRBV12-3/TRBV12-4; d_gene: TRBD2; abundance: many; j_gene: TRBJ2-7; CDR3aa: CASSRVGTSDEQYF; CDR3nt: TGTGCCAGCAGTCGGGTCGGGACTAGCGACGAGCAGTACTTC
v_gene: TRBV3-1; d_gene: -; abundance: -; j_gene: TRBJ2-1; CDR3aa: CASSHYGGGANEQFF; CDR3nt: TGTGCCAGCAGCCATTACGGTGGGGGGGCCAATGAGCAGTTCTTC
v_gene: TRBV20-1; d_gene: -; abundance: -; j_gene: TRBJ1-6; CDR3aa: CSANGQNNSPLHF; CDR3nt: TGCAGTGCTAACGGACAGAATAATTCACCCCTCCACTTT
v_gene: TRBV5-1; d_gene: TRBD1; abundance: few; j_gene: TRBJ2-3; CDR3aa: CASSDRQGVTDTQYF; CDR3nt: TGCGCCAGCAGCGACCGACAGGGGGTGACAGATACGCAGTATTTT
v_gene: TRBV28; d_gene: -; abundance: -; j_gene: TRBJ1-2; CDR3aa: CASELTNYGYTF; CDR3nt: TGTGCCAGCGAGCTAACTAACTATGGCTACACCTTC
v_gene: TRBV20-1; d_gene: -; abundance: -; j_gene: TRBJ1-3; CDR3aa: CSARVGSGNTIYF; CDR3nt: TGCAGTGCTAGAGTTGGTTCTGGAAACACCATATATTTT
v_gene: TRBV30; d_gene: TRBD1; abundance: -; j_gene: TRBJ2-7; CDR3aa: CACDRGLYEQYF; CDR3nt: TGTGCCTGTGACAGGGGTTTGTACGAGCAGTACTTC
v_gene: TRBV5-1; d_gene: -; abundance: many; j_gene: TRBJ2-2; CDR3aa: CASSLGGAGTGELFF; CDR3nt: TGCGCCAGCAGCTTGGGAGGCGCCGGCACCGGGGAGCTGTTTTTT
v_gene: TRBV13; d_gene: -; abundance: few; j_gene: TRBJ2-2; CDR3aa: CASSLGGGPRSTGELFF; CDR3nt: TGTGCCAGCAGCTTAGGAGGCGGGCCGCGCAGCACCGGGGAGCTGTTTTTT
v_gene: TRBV20-1; d_gene: -; abundance: few; j_gene: TRBJ1-1; CDR3aa: CSARLLLAANTEAFF; CDR3nt: TGCAGTGCTAGATTACTCCTAGCAGCCAACACTGAAGCTTTCTTT
v_gene: TRBV5-1; d_gene: TRBD1; abundance: few; j_gene: TRBJ2-7; CDR3aa: CASSLPGQGDEQYF; CDR3nt: TGCGCCAGCAGCTTACCGGGACAGGGGGACGAGCAGTACTTC
v_gene: TRBV7-7; d_gene: TRBD2; abundance: once; j_gene: TRBJ2-1; CDR3aa: CASSLSSSGGADNEQFF; CDR3nt: TGTGCTAGCAGCTTATCGTCTAGCGGGGGGGCCGACAATGAGCAGTTCTTC
v_gene: TRBV3-1; d_gene: -; abundance: -; j_gene: TRBJ2-6; CDR3aa: CASSQDFQAGANVLTF; CDR3nt: TGTGCCAGCAGCCAAGATTTCCAGGCTGGGGCCAACGTCCTGACTTTC
v_gene: TRBV7-9; d_gene: -; abundance: -; j_gene: TRBJ2-1; CDR3aa: CASSFVGLKNEQFF; CDR3nt: TGTGCCAGCAGCTTCGTAGGGTTAAAAAATGAGCAGTTCTTC
v_gene: TRBV20-1; d_gene: TRBD2; abundance: few; j_gene: TRBJ2-7; CDR3aa: CSALSPWTSSNEQYF; CDR3nt: TGCAGTGCCCTTTCCCCTTGGACTAGTTCCAACGAGCAGTACTTC
v_gene: TRBV29-1; d_gene: -; abundance: many; j_gene: TRBJ2-5; CDR3aa: CSVEDRLTGLKTQYF; CDR3nt: TGCAGCGTTGAAGATCGCCTCACAGGACTCAAGACCCAGTACTTC
v_gene: TRBV5-1; d_gene: TRBD2; abundance: -; j_gene: TRBJ2-7; CDR3aa: CASSLSGMLAGFSPFYEQYF; CDR3nt: TGCGCCAGCAGCTTGTCGGGGATGTTAGCGGGGTTTTCTCCCTTCTACGAGCAGTACTTC